A single sample gave rise to the 2 T cell receptor beta chains below, sequenced in a study of tumor-infiltrating lymphocytes in oesophageal squamous cell carcinoma. TCRdb processed the PCR reads anew with MiXCR; each CDR3 protein has one entry. The top ten hold more than 30% of the sample, which has some 21,000 distinct CDR3 sequences, roughly two fifths seen once. Sequenced: esophageal tumor tissue. The source is a male donor with esophageal squamous cell carcinoma.

This clonotype was seen at least ten times. The rearrangement links TRBV14 to TRBJ1-1; D call uncertain. Germline-derived CDR1 and CDR2 are SGHDN and FVKESK. The germline V and J ends were trimmed by 0 bases and 3 bases, with 8 bases remaining between them. The CDR3 length is 14 residues. The CDR3 region is CASSQDQWDTEAFF. DNA for the CDR3: TGTGCCAGCAGCCAAGATCAGTGGGACACTGAAGCTTTCTTT.

The chain combines TRBV7-2 with TRBJ2-3, with 12 bases that match TRBD1. Trimming at V came to 5 bases and at J to 1 base, leaving 4 bases not matched to a gene. Germline V gene data show CDR1 as SGHTA and CDR2 as FQGNSA. CDR3 length: 16 residues. The CDR3 region is CASSRDRGLRTDTQYF. In DNA form, the CDR3 reads TGTGCCAGCAGCCGGGACAGGGGGCTACGCACAGATACGCAGTATTTT.